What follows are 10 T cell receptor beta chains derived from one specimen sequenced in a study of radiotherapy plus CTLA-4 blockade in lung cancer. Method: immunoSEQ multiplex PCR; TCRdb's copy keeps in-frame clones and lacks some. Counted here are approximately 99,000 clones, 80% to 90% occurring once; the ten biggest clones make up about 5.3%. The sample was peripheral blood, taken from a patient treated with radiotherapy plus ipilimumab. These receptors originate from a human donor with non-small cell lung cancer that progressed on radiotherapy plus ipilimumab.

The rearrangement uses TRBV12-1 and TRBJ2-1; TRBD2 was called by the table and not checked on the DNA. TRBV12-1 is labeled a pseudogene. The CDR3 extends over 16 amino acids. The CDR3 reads CASSFPSGSSYNEQFF. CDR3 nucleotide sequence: TGTGCCAGCAGCTTCCCTAGCGGGAGCTCCTACAATGAGCAGTTCTTC.

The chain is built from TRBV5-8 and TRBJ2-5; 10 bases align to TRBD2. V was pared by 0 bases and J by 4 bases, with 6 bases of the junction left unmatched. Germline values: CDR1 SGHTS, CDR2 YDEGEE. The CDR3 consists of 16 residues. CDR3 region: CASSLGRVAGGETQYF. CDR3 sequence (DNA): TGTGCCAGCAGCTTGGGCCGGGTAGCGGGAGGAGAGACCCAGTACTTC.

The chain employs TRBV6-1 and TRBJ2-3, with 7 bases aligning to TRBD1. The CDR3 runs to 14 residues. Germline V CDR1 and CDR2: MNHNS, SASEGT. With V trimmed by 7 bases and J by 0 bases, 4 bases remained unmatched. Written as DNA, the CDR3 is TGTGCCAGCAATCCACAGGGGAGCACAGATACGCAGTATTTT. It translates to CASNPQGSTDTQYF.

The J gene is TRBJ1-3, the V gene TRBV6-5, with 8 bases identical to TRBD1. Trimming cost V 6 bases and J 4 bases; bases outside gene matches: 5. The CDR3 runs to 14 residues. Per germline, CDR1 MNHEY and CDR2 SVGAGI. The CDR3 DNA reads TGTGCCAGCAGGCCGCAGGGGGCGGGAAACACCATATATTTT. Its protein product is CASRPQGAGNTIYF.

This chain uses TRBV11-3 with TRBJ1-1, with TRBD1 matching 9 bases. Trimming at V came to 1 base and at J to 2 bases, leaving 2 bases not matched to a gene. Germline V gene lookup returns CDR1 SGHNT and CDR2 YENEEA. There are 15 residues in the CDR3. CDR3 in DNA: TGTGCCAGCAGCTTAGCGGGACAGGGAAACACTGAAGCTTTCTTT. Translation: CASSLAGQGNTEAFF.

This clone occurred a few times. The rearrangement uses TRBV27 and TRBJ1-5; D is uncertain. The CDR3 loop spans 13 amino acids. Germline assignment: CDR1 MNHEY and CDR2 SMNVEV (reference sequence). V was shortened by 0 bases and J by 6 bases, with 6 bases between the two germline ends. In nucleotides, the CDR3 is TGTGCCAGCAGTTTATCAACGGGTCAGCCCCAGCATTTT. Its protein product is CASSLSTGQPQHF.

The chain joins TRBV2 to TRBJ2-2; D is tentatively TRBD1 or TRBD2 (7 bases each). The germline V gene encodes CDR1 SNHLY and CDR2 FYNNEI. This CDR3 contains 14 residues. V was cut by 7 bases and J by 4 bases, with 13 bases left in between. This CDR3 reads CASIGEGATGELFF. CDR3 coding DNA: TGTGCCAGCATAGGGGAGGGGGCCACCGGGGAGCTGTTTTTT.

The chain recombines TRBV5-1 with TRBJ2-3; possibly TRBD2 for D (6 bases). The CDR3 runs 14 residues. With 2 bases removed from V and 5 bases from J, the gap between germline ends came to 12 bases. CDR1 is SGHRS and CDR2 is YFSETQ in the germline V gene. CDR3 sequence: CASSLGGIGDTQYF. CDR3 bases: TGCGCCAGCAGCTTAGGCGGGATAGGAGATACGCAGTATTTT.

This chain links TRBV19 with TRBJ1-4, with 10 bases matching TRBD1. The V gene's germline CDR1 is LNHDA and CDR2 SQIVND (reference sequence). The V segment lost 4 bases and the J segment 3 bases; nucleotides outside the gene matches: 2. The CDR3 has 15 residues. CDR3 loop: CASSRQGAANEKLFF. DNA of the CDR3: TGTGCCAGTAGTAGACAGGGGGCGGCTAATGAAAAACTGTTTTTT.

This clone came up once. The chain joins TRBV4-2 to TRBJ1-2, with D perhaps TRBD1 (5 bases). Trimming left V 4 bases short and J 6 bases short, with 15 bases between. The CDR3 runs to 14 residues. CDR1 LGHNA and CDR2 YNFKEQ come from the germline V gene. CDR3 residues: CASSPTGRPDGYTF. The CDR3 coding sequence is TGTGCCAGCAGCCCCACGGGGCGCCCAGATGGCTACACCTTC.